This record concerns one T cell receptor beta chain sequence. The count of this clone is one. Its antigen has not been determined. No base-level quality is on record; no much larger clone is a single base apart. TCRbeta CDR3 regions were amplified from genomic DNA using the immunoSEQ Assay, a bias-controlled multiplex PCR. As for the original processing: The number of nucleated cells in each sample was estimated from the amplification of reference gene primers within the assay. Sequence reads were collapsed and filtered to measure the absolute abundance of every unique TCRbeta CDR3 rearrangement. For each sample, productive Simpson clonality was calculated as the square root of Simpson's diversity index over productive rearrangements. TCRdb holds this immuneACCESS table with in-frame rearrangements only. Some clones are missing; in checked studies, unresolved V genes explain under half, and the rest has no known cause. D and trimming come from the DNA, and the V and J calls and clone size come from that table. The sample profile shows some 87,000 clones; about 70% of them were found once. The top ten hold about 20% of the sample.

Each collaborating institution followed its own protocols to collect whole blood in K2EDTA tubes. Collaborator samples were shipped for TCRbeta analysis as frozen whole blood, isolated PBMCs, or DNA extracted from either sample type. The data are from a study of blood T cell repertoires in COVID-19 (dated by TCRdb to 2019 to 2021). Background for the entire study: Samples covering the acute and convalescent phases of COVID-19 were provided by collaborators in the United States, Italy and Spain. The prospective study material was composed of cDNA or gDNA derived from T cells, B-cell-depleted T cells, or PBMCs. Samples came from the ongoing ImmuneRACE study (first 160 participants) plus 1,254 subjects from 6 global collaborators. The repertoires were released in a freely available public database intended as a resource for research on the immune response to SARS-CoV-2. Deeply sampled blood TCRbeta repertoires from subjects exposed to, actively infected with, or recovered from COVID-19 were included in the dataset. Where available, HLA class I and class II types were taken from metadata supplied by the sample provider and were not determined by assay-based typing. The sample metadata nearly always contained a de-identified subject ID, COVID-19 status, age in years and sex. Study-wide findings and limitations: Clinical and demographic metadata were provided uncurated, with the amount varying by source and participant.

Taken from cysteine to phenylalanine, the CDR3 has 12 residues. Of all the DNA, just the CDR3 is kept, 36 bases in frame from base 1. The germline V and J ends show losses of 5 bases and 11 bases respectively, and no gene match explains 7 bases of the junction. The material sequenced was peripheral blood. The sequence is built from TRBV12-3 or TRBV12-4 and TRBJ1-1; 8 middle bases align to TRBD1. The receptor was derived from a woman at least 80 years old with active or convalescent COVID-19. The sequenced DNA: TGTGCCAGCAGTACCCAGGGGGCAGGGGCTTTCTTT. Its protein is CASSTQGAGAFF.